This TCR beta chain was documented in a study of cytomegalovirus exposure and HLA in healthy donors. General study points: A later analysis reportedly found fewer N-insertions in an Asian-associated ancestry cluster than the approximately 700-donor mean. Apart from CMV serostatus, no immune exposure information was available.

In this sample, this clone turned up once. Its matching antigen is unknown. As the CDR3 is not closed by the conserved phenylalanine or tryptophan, this likely results from a read error. In the PCR, 60 Vbeta and 13 Jbeta primers were used. The protocol was immunoSEQ multiplex PCR, while the TCRdb copy is restricted to in-frame clones and leaves out a portion. This repertoire shows more than 200,000 clones, 75% to 80% found once; its top ten account for about 2%. J lost 3 bases, V lost 3 bases, and 14 bases had no gene match. CDR1 and CDR2 (germline): SGHRS, YFSETQ. The CDR3 contains 18 residues. V usage is TRBV5-1 and J usage is TRBJ1-2, with TRBD1 matching over 10 bases. The TCR originated in a male donor in good health and CMV-seronegative. Sequenced: PBMCs. CDR3 nucleotides: TGCGCCAGCAGCTCACTCCGGGACAGGGGTATAGTTGACTATGGCTACACCCTC. Protein: CASSSLRDRGIVDYGYTL.